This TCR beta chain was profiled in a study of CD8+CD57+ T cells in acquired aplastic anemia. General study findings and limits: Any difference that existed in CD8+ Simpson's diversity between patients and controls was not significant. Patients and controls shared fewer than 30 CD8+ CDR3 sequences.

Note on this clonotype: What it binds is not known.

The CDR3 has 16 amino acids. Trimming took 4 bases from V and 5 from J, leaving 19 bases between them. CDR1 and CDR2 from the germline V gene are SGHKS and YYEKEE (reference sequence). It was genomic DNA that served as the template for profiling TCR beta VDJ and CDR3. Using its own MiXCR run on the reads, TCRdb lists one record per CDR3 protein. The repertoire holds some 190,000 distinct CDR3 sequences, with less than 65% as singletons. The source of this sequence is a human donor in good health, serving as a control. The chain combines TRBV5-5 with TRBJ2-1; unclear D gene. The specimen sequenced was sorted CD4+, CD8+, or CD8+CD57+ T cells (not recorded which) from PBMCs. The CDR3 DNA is TGTGCCAGCAGCCCCCGCAGTAACCCGACCAACAATGAGCAGTTCTTC. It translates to CASSPRSNPTNNEQFF.